This T cell receptor (beta chain) was observed in a study of T cell changes during pregnancy in multiple sclerosis (dated by TCRdb to about 2019). Study-wide context: The study looked at changes in the T cell repertoire across pregnancy in women with multiple sclerosis.

Notes on this clone: The antigen it binds to is not known. Base qualities are not provided; no much larger clone lies one nucleotide away.

V is reduced by 1 base and J by 4 bases, leaving a spacing of 16 bases between them. CDR1 SGHDN and CDR2 FVKESK were looked up in the germline V gene. The CDR3 runs 16 amino acids, cysteine and phenylalanine included. Only the CDR3 region is kept as DNA, spanning 48 bases read in frame from base 1. The receptor library was made with the immunoSEQ multiplex PCR assay. This is the immuneACCESS table as TCRdb keeps it, with only in-frame sequences that have V and J called. A part of the clones is gone; compared with another copy, unresolved V genes explain less than half, and the rest is unexplained. The sample includes 73,000 or so clones, with about nine tenths observed a single time. More than 8% of the sample rests with the top ten.

The receptor chain draws on TRBV14 and TRBJ2-5; a weak D assignment points to TRBD2 (6 bases agree). The TCR sequence derives from a female donor in good health, enrolled as a control in a pregnancy study. This sample comprised peripheral blood, obtained after pregnancy. CDR3 region: CASSQGIRDWLETQYF. The sequenced DNA is TGTGCCAGCAGCCAAGGGATCCGGGACTGGTTAGAGACCCAGTACTTC.